A single sample gave rise to the 26 T cell receptor beta chains below, sequenced in a study of graft-versus-host responses after intestinal transplantation. Their antigens are not known. Using immunoSEQ multiplex PCR, the repertoire was profiled, and TCRdb retains in-frame clones only, with some absent. The repertoire holds roughly 93,000 clones, with 85% to 95% as singletons. The sequencing used unstimulated CD8+ T cells sorted from spleen or lymph node cells, collected before intestinal transplant. The receptors here all came from a human donor who received an intestinal transplant.

The V and J genes are TRBV7-9 and TRBJ2-5; 9 nucleotides line up with TRBD2. Germline CDR1 is SEHNR and CDR2 is FQNEAQ (reference sequence). There are 17 residues in the CDR3. J lost 3 bases, V lost 7 bases, and 15 bases had no gene match. DNA for the CDR3: TGTGCCAGCAAAAAAACGTGGGGCGGGGGGGCGGAAGAGACCCAGTACTTC. As protein: CASKKTWGGGAEETQYF. Looking up the rest from reference TRBV7-9 and TRBJ2-5 gives the full variable domain: DTGVSQNPRHKITKRGQNVTFRCDPISEHNRLYWYRQTLGQGPEFLTYFQNEAQLEKSRLLSDRFSAERPKGSFSTLEIQRTEQGDSAMYLCASKKTWGGGAEETQYFGPGTRLLVL.

Of note for this clone: Compared with germline, one end of the junction differs, possibly owing to a read error. The J gene is TRBJ2-7, the V gene TRBV11-2, with 7 nucleotides matching TRBD2. The CDR3 has 14 residues. The germline V gene has CDR1 SGHAT and CDR2 FQNNGV. DNA of the CDR3: TGTGTCAGCAGCTGGGCTAGCGGCACCTACGAGCAGTACTTC. Its translation is CVSSWASGTYEQYF.

This chain joins TRBV27 and TRBJ2-5, with 9 bases fitting TRBD2. CDR1 is MNHEY and CDR2 is SMNVEV in the germline V gene (reference sequence). Trimming removed 4 bases from V and 4 bases from J; junction bases left unmatched: 7. There are 15 residues in the CDR3. In nucleotides, the CDR3 is TGTGCCAGCAGTTCCCTAGCGGGATTGGTAGAGACCCAGTACTTC. It yields the protein CASSSLAGLVETQYF.

CDR3 protein: CASSLDRGPGNTIYF. The CDR3, as DNA: TGCGCCAGCAGCCTCGACAGGGGGCCTGGAAACACCATATATTTT. This chain uses TRBV5-1 with TRBJ1-3, with 10 bases aligning to TRBD1. CDR1 and CDR2 from the germline V gene are SGHRS and YFSETQ. The CDR3 runs to 15 residues. V trimming: 4 bases; J trimming: 2 bases; junction bases outside the gene matches: 3.

The CDR3 loop is CTSSQGHDTEAFF. The CDR3 DNA follows: TGCACCAGCAGCCAAGGGCACGACACTGAAGCTTTCTTT. V usage is TRBV1 and J usage is TRBJ1-1; the DNA was not compared with TRBD1, the D call given in the table. TRBV1 is a listed pseudogene. The CDR3 covers 13 residues.

V gene TRBV27 combines with J gene TRBJ2-1, with 12 bases aligning to TRBD2. V lost 5 bases and J lost 8; bases outside the gene matches: 7. There are 15 residues in the CDR3. Germline values: CDR1 MNHEY, CDR2 SMNVEV (reference sequence). The CDR3: CASSPRTSGMDEQFF. The CDR3 bases are TGTGCCAGCAGTCCCCGGACTAGCGGGATGGATGAGCAGTTCTTC.

The chain recombines TRBV27 with TRBJ1-2; a weak D match, TRBD1 (5 bases). Germline V gene data show CDR1 as MNHEY and CDR2 as SMNVEV (reference sequence). CDR3 length: 15 residues. The V end lost 5 bases, the J end lost 4 bases, and 17 bases lay between the germline ends. The CDR3 reads CASSGMGPGPYGYTF. For the CDR3, the DNA is TGTGCCAGCAGTGGAATGGGGCCTGGGCCCTATGGCTACACCTTC.

This chain links TRBV4-1 with TRBJ2-3, with TRBD2 identical over 15 bases. CDR3 length: 16 amino acids. Germline V gene data show CDR1 as MGHRA and CDR2 as YSYEKL. The V gene end was trimmed by 3 bases and the J gene end by 5 bases; junction bases not matched to a gene: 3. The CDR3 here is CASSHGLAGGQDTQYF. The CDR3 nucleotides are TGCGCCAGCAGCCACGGACTAGCGGGGGGGCAAGATACGCAGTATTTT.

V and J are TRBV19 and TRBJ2-7; 9 bases align to TRBD2. CDR1 is LNHDA, CDR2 SQIVND, per germline (reference sequence). The CDR3 spans 13 residues. V shed 4 bases and J 7 bases; nucleotides not matched to a gene: 5. CDR3 DNA: TGTGCCAGTAGTAGCGGGGGGGCGCGGGAGCAGTACTTC. Encoded protein: CASSSGGAREQYF.

V is TRBV19 and J is TRBJ2-7; TRBD2 is a possible D gene (5 bases). V shed 5 bases and J shed 4 bases, with 6 bases lying between them. The CDR3 is made up of 11 amino acids. Germline CDR1 reads LNHDA; CDR2 reads SQIVND (reference sequence). The CDR3 DNA follows: TGTGCCAGTAGTCCGGGGTACGAGCAGTACTTC. As protein: CASSPGYEQYF.

The V call is TRBV19, the J call TRBJ1-2, with TRBD1 identical over 7 bases. The germline V gene has CDR1 LNHDA and CDR2 SQIVND (reference sequence). V gave up 4 bases and J gave up 5 bases; unmatched junction bases: 13. The CDR3 is made up of 16 amino acids. Written as DNA, the CDR3 is TGTGCCAGTAGTACGTATCAAATGGGACAGCCGTATGGCTACACCTTC. This translates into CASSTYQMGQPYGYTF.

The chain employs TRBV6-6 and TRBJ2-7; TRBD1 might be the D (6 bases). This CDR3 comprises 15 residues. Germline-derived CDR1 and CDR2 are MNHNY and SVGAGI (reference sequence). V gave up 2 bases and J gave up 6 bases, with 17 bases separating them. The CDR3 spells CASSYAEDRVGEQYF. For the CDR3, the DNA is TGTGCCAGCAGTTACGCCGAGGACAGAGTGGGCGAGCAGTACTTC.

The chain's CDR3 is CAWAQDSERRDTQYF. The DNA of the CDR3 is TGTGCCTGGGCCCAGGACAGTGAACGAAGGGATACGCAGTATTTT. The rearrangement uses TRBV30 and TRBJ2-3; tentatively, D is TRBD1 (6 bases). In germline, CDR1 is GTSNPN, CDR2 SVGIG (reference sequence). The CDR3 totals 15 residues. The V end was cut by 5 bases, the J end by 6 bases, with 21 bases between.

The chain couples TRBV11-2 to TRBJ2-3, with D possibly matching TRBD2 (5 bases). This CDR3 comprises 16 residues. V was trimmed by 1 base and J by 4 bases, leaving 15 bases between them. CDR1 and CDR2 from the germline V gene are SGHAT and FQNNGV. The CDR3 region is CASSLGARGSSDTQYF. The CDR3 DNA is TGTGCCAGCAGCTTAGGAGCGCGAGGGTCGTCAGATACGCAGTATTTT.

The chain has TRBV18 and TRBJ1-1; D uncertain. Deletions cut 2 bases from V and 2 bases from J, with 9 bases between. The V gene's germline CDR1 is KGHSH and CDR2 LQKENI. There are 14 residues in the CDR3. This CDR3 is CASSPATPNTEAFF. The DNA of the CDR3 is TGTGCCAGCTCACCAGCGACACCTAACACTGAAGCTTTCTTT.

The genes are TRBV7-9 and TRBJ2-5, with unresolved D. CDR3 length: 14 residues. Germline values: CDR1 SEHNR, CDR2 FQNEAQ (reference sequence). V was pared by 7 bases and J by 7 bases, with 19 bases between. CDR3 DNA: TGTGCCAGCAAGAGCAAAGAGGAATCGGGGACCCAGTACTTC. It is translated as CASKSKEESGTQYF.

The rearrangement links TRBV5-1 to TRBJ2-1; D is ambiguous. Trimming removed 6 bases at V and 15 bases at J, with 7 bases between. Germline lookup yields CDR1 SGHRS and CDR2 YFSETQ. This CDR3 is 8 amino acids long. CDR3 residues: CASTRLFF. The CDR3 nucleotides read TGCGCCAGCACCCGGTTGTTCTTC.

The chain couples TRBV29-1 to TRBJ2-5; tentatively, D is TRBD2 (5 bases). Germline CDR1 is SQVTM and CDR2 is ANQGSEA. This CDR3 has 12 amino acids. The germline V and J ends were trimmed by 4 bases and 9 bases, with 15 bases remaining between them. CDR3 in amino acids: CSVGVGSRSQYF. CDR3 nucleotides: TGCAGCGTTGGTGTAGGGAGTAGGTCCCAGTACTTC. Full variable domain (outside the CDR3, taken from reference TRBV29-1 and TRBJ2-5): SAVISQKPSRDICQRGTSLTIQCQVDSQVTMMFWYRQQPGQSLTLIATANQGSEATYESGFVIDKFPISRPNLTFSTLTVSNMSPEDSSIYLCSVGVGSRSQYFGPGTRLLVL.

The chain links TRBV6-6 to TRBJ2-2; the D gene is possibly TRBD1 (5 bases). CDR1 and CDR2 (germline): MNHNY, SVGAGI (reference sequence). V lost 2 bases to trimming and J lost 3 bases, with 10 bases between them. The CDR3 covers 15 residues. The CDR3 DNA sequence: TGTGCCAGCAGTTACCCAGGGATTGACACCGGGGAGCTGTTTTTT. Translation: CASSYPGIDTGELFF.

The J gene is TRBJ2-1, the V gene TRBV18; 11 bases align to TRBD1. This CDR3 has 14 amino acids. CDR1 is KGHSH, CDR2 LQKENI, per germline. The ends lost 6 bases at V and 8 bases at J; junction bases unmatched: 6. CDR3 region: CASSWTGGSDEQFF. The CDR3 DNA reads as TGTGCCAGCTCCTGGACAGGGGGCAGCGATGAGCAGTTCTTC.

This chain connects TRBV4-3 to TRBJ1-2; 8 bases match TRBD1. Germline trimming cut 1 base from V and 2 bases from J; bases unmatched to any gene: 0. This CDR3 region has 14 residues. CDR1 is LGHNA, CDR2 YSLEER, per germline. CDR3 loop: CASSQGTGNYGYTF. The CDR3 coding sequence is TGCGCCAGCAGCCAAGGGACAGGGAACTATGGCTACACCTTC.

The CDR3: CASSRSDRGEEKLFF. As DNA, the CDR3 is TGTGCCAGCAGTCGATCGGACAGGGGGGAGGAAAAACTGTTTTTT. The chain couples TRBV6-6 to TRBJ1-4, with 10 bases identical to TRBD1. Germline-derived CDR1 and CDR2 are MNHNY and SVGAGI (reference sequence). CDR3 length: 15 amino acids. V lost 5 bases to trimming and J lost 8 bases; unmatched junction nucleotides: 8.

V gene TRBV9 combines with J gene TRBJ2-7, with 7 bases aligning to TRBD2. V was pared by 4 bases and J by 4 bases, with 11 bases of the junction left unmatched. CDR3 length equals 15 residues. Germline V gives CDR1 SGDLS, CDR2 YYNGEE. This CDR3 reads CASSPSGGEGYEQYF. DNA for the CDR3: TGTGCCAGCAGCCCCAGTGGAGGGGAGGGGTACGAGCAGTACTTC.

The V and J genes are TRBV5-1 and TRBJ2-5, with 11 bases matching TRBD2. Germline V gene sequence: CDR1 SGHRS, CDR2 YFSETQ. The CDR3 runs 18 residues. The junction had 15 bases not matched to a gene; V was cut back by 4 bases and J by 4 bases. CDR3 residues: CASSPGTSGLTVLETQYF. Written as DNA, the CDR3 is TGCGCCAGCAGCCCCGGGACTAGCGGACTAACCGTTTTAGAGACCCAGTACTTC.

In this sample, this clone turned up once. The rearrangement joins TRBV28 to TRBJ1-2, with D perhaps TRBD1 (6 bases). V dropped 6 bases and J dropped 6 bases, with 14 bases sitting between them. Germline V gene lookup returns CDR1 MDHEN and CDR2 SYDVKM. This CDR3 has 13 residues. The CDR3 protein is CASRMTGRDGYTF. The CDR3 DNA reads TGTGCCAGCAGGATGACAGGTCGGGATGGCTACACCTTC.

This sequence joins TRBV2 and TRBJ2-3; TRBD2 agrees at 11 bases. The CDR3 runs 15 residues. The V gene's germline CDR1 is SNHLY and CDR2 FYNNEI. The junction had 8 bases not matched to a gene; V was cut back by 8 bases and J by 4 bases. CDR3 loop: CASLLAGGSPDTQYF. DNA of the CDR3: TGTGCCAGCCTTCTAGCGGGAGGTTCCCCAGATACGCAGTATTTT.